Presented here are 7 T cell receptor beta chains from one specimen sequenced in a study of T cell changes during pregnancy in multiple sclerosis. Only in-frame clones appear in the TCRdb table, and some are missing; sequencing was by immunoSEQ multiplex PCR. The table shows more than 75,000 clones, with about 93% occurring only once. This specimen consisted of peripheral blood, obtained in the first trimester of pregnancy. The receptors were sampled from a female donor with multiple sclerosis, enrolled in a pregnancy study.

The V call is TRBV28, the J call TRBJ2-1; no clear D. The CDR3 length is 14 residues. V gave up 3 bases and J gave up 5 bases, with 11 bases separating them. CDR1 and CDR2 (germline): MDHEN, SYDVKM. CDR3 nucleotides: TGTGCCAGCAGTTTTTCGCGGAGAGACAATGAGCAGTTCTTC. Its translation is CASSFSRRDNEQFF.

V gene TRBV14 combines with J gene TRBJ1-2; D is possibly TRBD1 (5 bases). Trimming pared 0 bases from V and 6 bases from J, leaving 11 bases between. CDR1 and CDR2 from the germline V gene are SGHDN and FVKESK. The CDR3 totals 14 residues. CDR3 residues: CASSQDGGWDGYTF. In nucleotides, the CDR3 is TGTGCCAGCAGCCAAGATGGGGGGTGGGATGGCTACACCTTC. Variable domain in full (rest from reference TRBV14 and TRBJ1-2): EAGVTQFPSHSVIEKGQTVTLRCDPISGHDNLYWYRRVMGKEIKFLLHFVKESKQDESGMPNNRFLAERTGGTYSTLKVQPAELEDSGVYFCASSQDGGWDGYTFGSGTRLTVV.

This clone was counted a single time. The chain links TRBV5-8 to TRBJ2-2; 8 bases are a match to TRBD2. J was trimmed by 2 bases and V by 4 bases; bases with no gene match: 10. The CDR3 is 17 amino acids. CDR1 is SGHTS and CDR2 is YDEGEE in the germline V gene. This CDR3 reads CASSPWIAGSNTGELFF. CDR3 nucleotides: TGTGCCAGCAGCCCTTGGATAGCGGGGTCAAACACCGGGGAGCTGTTTTTT.

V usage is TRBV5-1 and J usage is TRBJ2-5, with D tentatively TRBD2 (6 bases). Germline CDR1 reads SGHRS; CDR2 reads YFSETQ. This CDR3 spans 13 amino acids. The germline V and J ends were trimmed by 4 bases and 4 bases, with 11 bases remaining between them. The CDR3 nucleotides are TGCGCCAGCAGCGATACGGGAGTAGAGACCCAGTACTTC. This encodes CASSDTGVETQYF.

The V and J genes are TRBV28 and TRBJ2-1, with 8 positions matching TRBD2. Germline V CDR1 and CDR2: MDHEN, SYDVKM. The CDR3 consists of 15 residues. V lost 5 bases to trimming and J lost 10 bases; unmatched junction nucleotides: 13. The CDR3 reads CASSLSGGGLNEQFF. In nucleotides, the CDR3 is TGTGCCAGCAGTCTCTCCGGGGGGGGGCTGAACGAGCAGTTCTTC.

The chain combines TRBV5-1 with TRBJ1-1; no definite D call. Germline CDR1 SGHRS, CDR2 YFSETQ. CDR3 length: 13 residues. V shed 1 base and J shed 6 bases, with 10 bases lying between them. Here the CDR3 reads CASSLSGVSEAFF. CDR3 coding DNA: TGCGCCAGCAGCTTGTCCGGTGTCTCTGAAGCTTTCTTT.

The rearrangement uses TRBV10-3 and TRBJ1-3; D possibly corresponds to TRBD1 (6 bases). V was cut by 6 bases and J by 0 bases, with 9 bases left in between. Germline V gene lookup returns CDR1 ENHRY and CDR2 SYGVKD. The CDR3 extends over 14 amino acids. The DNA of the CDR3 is TGTGCCATCAGATCGGACAGCTCTGGAAACACCATATATTTT. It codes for CAIRSDSSGNTIYF.